This TCR gamma chain originates from a study of Vδ1+ human thymocytes. Findings and caveats of the study: Roughly 22% of thymic delta-chain sequences were Vdelta2, with few Vdelta3, unlike blood Vdelta1+ controls. Many TRG clonotypes were shared between donors; TRD repertoires were essentially private. Thymic TRG and TRD repertoires appeared highly polyclonal.

Of note for this clone: Its antigen is unidentified.

Thymocytes were sorted as CD3+ TCRVdelta1+ TCRVdelta2- after alphabeta T cell depletion. V was pared by 1 base and J by 8 bases, with 8 bases of the junction left unmatched. Germline loops: CDR1 VINAFY, CDR2 YDVSNSKD. The CDR3 covers 13 residues. Sequences come from RNA converted to cDNA by reverse transcription. CDR3 amplicons came from multiplex PCR with pooled V-gene forward and constant-region reverse primers. TCRdb used CATT to re-call clones from the multiplex PCR reads. The table lists some 6,500 gamma-chain clones, 40% to 50% of them singletons, with roughly 2.1% in the top ten. This receptor was identified in a boy in the first two years of life who had congenital heart surgery. The specimen was Vdelta1+ gamma-delta thymocytes from the thymus. The sample's subset: FACS-sorted CD3+ TCRalphabeta- TCRVdelta1+ TCRVdelta2- thymocytes. The chain combines TRGV5 with TRGJ1 or TRGJ2. The J gene, missing from TCRdb, was assigned here through DNA to germline matching. The CDR3 DNA reads as TGTGCCACCTGGGACAGCGGACCCCATAAGAAACTCTTT. Translating it yields CATWDSGPHKKLF.